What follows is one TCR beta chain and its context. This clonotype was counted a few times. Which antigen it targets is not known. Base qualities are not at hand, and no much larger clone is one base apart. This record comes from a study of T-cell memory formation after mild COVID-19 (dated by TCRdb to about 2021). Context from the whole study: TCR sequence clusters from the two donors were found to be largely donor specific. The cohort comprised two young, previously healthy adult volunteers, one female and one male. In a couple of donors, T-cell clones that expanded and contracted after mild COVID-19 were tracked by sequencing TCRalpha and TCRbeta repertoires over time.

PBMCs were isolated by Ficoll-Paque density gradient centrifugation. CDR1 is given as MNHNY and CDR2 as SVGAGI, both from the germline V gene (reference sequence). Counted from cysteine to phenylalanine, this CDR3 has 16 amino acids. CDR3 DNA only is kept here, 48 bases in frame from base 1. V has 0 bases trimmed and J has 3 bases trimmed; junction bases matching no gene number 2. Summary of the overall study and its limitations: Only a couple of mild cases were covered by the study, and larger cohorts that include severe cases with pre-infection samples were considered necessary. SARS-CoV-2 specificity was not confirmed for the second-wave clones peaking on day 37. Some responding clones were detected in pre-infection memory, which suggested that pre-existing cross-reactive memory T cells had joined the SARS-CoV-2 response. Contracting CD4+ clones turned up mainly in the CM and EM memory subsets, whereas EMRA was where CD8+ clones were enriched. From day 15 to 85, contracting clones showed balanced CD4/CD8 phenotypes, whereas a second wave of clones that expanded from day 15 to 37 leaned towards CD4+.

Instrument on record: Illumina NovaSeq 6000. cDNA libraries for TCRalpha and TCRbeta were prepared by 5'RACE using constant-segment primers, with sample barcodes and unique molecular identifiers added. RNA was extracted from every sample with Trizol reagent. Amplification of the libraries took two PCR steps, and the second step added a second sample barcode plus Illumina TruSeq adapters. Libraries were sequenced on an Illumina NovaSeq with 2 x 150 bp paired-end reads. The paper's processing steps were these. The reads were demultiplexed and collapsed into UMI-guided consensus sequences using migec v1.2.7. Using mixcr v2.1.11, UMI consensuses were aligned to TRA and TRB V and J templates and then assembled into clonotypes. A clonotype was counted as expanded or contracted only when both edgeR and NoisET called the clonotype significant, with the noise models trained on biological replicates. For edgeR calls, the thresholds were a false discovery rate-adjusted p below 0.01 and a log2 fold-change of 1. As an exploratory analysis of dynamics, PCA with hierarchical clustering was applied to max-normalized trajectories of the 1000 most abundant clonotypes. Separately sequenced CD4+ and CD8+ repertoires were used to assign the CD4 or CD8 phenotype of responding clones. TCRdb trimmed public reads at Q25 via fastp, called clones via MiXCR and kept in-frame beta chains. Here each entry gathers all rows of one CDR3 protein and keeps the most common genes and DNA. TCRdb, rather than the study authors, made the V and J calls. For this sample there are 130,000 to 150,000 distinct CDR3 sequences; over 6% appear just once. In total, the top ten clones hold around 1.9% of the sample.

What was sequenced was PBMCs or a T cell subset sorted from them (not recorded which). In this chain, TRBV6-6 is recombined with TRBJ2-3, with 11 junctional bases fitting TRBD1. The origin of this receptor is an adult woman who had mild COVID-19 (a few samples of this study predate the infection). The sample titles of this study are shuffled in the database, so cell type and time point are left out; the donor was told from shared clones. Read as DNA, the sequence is TGTGCCAGCAGTTACTCGGGACAGGGGGTTACAGATACGCAGTATTTT. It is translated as CASSYSGQGVTDTQYF.